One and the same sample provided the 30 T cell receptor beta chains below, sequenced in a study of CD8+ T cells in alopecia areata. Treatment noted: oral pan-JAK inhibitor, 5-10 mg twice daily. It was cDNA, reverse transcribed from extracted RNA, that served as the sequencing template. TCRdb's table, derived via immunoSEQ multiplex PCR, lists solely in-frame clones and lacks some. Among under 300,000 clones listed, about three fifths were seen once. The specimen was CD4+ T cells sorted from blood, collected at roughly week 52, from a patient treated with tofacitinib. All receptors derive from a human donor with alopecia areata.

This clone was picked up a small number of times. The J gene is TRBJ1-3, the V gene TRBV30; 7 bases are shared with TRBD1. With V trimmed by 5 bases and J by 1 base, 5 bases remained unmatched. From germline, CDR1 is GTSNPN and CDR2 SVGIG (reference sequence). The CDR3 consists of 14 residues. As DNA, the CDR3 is TGTGCCTGGCACAAACAGGGGTCTGGAAACACCATATATTTT. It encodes CAWHKQGSGNTIYF.

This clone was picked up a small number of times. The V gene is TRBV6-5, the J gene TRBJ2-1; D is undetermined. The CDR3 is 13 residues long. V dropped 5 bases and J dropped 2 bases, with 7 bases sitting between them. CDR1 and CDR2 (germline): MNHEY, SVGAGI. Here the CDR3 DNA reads TGTGCCAGCAGTCCCCTAGCCTACAATGAGCAGTTCTTC. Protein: CASSPLAYNEQFF.

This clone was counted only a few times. CDR3 sequence reads: CASRWGTGNTEAFF. The CDR3 bases are TGTGCCAGCAGGTGGGGGACGGGGAACACTGAAGCTTTCTTT. The chain joins TRBV27 to TRBJ1-1; possibly TRBD1 for D (5 bases). The CDR3 runs 14 residues. From germline, CDR1 is MNHEY and CDR2 SMNVEV (reference sequence). V lost 6 bases and J lost 1, with 12 bases in between.

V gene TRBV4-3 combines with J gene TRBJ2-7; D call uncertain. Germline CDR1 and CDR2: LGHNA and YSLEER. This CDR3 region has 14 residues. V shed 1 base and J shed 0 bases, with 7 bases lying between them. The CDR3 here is CASSQAYGSYEQYF. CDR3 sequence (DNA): TGCGCCAGCAGCCAAGCGTACGGCTCCTACGAGCAGTACTTC.

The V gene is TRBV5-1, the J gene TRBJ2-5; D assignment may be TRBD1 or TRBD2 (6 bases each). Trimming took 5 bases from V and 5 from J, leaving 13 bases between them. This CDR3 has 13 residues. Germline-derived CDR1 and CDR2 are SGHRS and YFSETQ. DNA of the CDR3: TGCGCCAGCAGTCCGGGGGCGGGTGAGACCCAGTACTTC. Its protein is CASSPGAGETQYF.

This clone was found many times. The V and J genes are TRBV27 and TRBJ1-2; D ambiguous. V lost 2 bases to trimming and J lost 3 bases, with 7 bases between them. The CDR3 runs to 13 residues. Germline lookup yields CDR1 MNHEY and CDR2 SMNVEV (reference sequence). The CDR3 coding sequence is TGTGCCAGCAGTTTAAAGGGCGACTATGGCTACACCTTC. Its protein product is CASSLKGDYGYTF.

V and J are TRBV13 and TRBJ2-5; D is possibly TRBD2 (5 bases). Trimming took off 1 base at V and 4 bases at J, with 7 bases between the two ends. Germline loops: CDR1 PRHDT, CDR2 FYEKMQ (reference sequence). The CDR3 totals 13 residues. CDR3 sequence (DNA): TGTGCCAGCAGCTTAGATGGAGGAGAGACCCAGTACTTC. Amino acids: CASSLDGGETQYF. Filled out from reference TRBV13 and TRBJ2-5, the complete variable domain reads AAGVIQSPRHLIKEKRETATLKCYPIPRHDTVYWYQQGPGQDPQFLISFYEKMQSDKGSIPDRFSAQQFSDYHSELNMSSLELGDSALYFCASSLDGGETQYFGPGTRLLVL.

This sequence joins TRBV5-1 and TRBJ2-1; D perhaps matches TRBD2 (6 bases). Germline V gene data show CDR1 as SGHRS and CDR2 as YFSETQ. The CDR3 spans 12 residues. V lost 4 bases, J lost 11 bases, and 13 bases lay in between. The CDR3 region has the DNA TGCGCCAGCAGCACGGAGGGATTCCAGCAGTTCTTC. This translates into CASSTEGFQQFF.

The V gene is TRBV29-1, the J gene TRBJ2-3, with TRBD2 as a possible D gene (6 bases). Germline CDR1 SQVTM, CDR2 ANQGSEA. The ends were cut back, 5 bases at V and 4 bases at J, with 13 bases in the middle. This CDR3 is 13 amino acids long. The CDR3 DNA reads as TGCAGCGTTCGGGGGTGGGTCCCAGATACGCAGTATTTT. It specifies CSVRGWVPDTQYF.

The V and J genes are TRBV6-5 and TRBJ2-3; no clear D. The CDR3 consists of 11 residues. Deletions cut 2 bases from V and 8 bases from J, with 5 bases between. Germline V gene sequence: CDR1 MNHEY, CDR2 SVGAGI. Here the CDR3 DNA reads TGTGCCAGCAGTTACGCAGCTACGCAGTATTTT. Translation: CASSYAATQYF.

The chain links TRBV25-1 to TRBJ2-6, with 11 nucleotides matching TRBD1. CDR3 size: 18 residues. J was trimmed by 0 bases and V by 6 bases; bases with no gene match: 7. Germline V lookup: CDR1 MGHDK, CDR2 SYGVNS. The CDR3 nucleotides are TGTGCCAGCAGCCAGTTGGGGACAGGGGGCTCTGGGGCCAACGTCCTGACTTTC. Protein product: CASSQLGTGGSGANVLTF.

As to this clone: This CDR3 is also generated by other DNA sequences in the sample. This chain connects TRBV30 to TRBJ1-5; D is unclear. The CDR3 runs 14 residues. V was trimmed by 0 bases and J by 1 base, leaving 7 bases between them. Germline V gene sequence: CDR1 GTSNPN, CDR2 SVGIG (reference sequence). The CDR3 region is CAWSVGGSNQPQHF. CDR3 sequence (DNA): TGTGCCTGGAGTGTAGGTGGAAGCAATCAGCCCCAGCATTTT.

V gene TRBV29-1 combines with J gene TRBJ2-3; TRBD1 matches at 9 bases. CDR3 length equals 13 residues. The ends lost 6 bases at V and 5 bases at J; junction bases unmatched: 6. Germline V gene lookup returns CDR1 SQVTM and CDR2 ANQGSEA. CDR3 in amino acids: CSVWTGVEDTQYF. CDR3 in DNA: TGCAGCGTCTGGACAGGGGTGGAAGATACGCAGTATTTT.

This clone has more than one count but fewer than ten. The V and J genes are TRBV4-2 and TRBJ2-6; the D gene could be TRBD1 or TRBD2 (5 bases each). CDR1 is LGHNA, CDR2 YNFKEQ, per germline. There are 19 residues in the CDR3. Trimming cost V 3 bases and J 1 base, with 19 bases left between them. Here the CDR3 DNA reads TGTGCCAGCAGCCAGGCTTACCCGGGGCCAAGGTCTGGGGCCAACGTCCTGACTTTC. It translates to CASSQAYPGPRSGANVLTF.

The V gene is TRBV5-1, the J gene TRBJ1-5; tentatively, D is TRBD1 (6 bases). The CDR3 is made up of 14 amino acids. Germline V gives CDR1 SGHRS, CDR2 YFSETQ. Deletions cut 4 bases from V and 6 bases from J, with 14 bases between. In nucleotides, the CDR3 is TGCGCCAGCAGCCCGGTAACGGGGGCTCAGCCCCAGCATTTT. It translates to CASSPVTGAQPQHF.

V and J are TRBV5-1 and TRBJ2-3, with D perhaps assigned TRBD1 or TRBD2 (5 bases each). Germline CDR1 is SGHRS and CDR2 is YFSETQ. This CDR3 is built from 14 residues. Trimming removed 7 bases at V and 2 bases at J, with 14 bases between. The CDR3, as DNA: TGCGCCAGCCGGGGACCGATCCACACAGATACGCAGTATTTT. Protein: CASRGPIHTDTQYF.

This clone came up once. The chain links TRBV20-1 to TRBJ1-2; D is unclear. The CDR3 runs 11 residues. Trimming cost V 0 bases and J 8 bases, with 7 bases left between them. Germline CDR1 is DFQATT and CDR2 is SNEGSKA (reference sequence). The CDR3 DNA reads TGCAGTGCTAGAGATTTAGGAGGCTACACCTTC. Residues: CSARDLGGYTF.

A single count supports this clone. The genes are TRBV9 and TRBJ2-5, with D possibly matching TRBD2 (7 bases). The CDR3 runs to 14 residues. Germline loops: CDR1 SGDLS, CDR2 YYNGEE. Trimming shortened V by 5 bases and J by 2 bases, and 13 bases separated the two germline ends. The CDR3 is CASSFRGAQETQYF. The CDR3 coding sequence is TGTGCCAGCAGTTTCCGGGGGGCACAAGAGACCCAGTACTTC. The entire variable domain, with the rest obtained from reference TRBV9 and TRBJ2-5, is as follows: DSGVTQTPKHLITATGQRVTLRCSPRSGDLSVYWYQQSLDQGLQFLIQYYNGEERAKGNILERFSAQQFPDLHSELNLSSLELGDSALYFCASSFRGAQETQYFGPGTRLLVL.

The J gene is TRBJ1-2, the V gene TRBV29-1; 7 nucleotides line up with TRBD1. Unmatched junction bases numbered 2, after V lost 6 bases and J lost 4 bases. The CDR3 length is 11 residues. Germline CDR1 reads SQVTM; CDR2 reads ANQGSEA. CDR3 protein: CSVTGTYGYTF. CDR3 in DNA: TGCAGCGTGACAGGGACCTATGGCTACACCTTC. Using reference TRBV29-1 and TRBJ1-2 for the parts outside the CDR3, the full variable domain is SAVISQKPSRDICQRGTSLTIQCQVDSQVTMMFWYRQQPGQSLTLIATANQGSEATYESGFVIDKFPISRPNLTFSTLTVSNMSPEDSSIYLCSVTGTYGYTFGSGTRLTVV.

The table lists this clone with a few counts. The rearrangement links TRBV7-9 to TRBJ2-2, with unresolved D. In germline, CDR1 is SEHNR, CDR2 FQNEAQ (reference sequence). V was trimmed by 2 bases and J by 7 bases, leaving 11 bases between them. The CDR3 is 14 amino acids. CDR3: CASSLNMGFGELFF. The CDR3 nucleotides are TGTGCCAGCAGCTTAAATATGGGGTTCGGGGAGCTGTTTTTT.

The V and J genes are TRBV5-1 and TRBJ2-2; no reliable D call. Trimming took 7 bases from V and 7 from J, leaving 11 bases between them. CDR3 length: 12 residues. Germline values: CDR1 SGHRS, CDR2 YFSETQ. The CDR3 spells CASGSEDGELFF. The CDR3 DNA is TGCGCCAGCGGCAGCGAGGACGGGGAGCTGTTTTTT.

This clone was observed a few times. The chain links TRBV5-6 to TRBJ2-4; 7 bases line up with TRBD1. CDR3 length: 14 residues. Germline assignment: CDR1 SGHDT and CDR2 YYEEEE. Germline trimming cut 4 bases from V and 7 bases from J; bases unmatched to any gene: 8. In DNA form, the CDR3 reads TGTGCCAGCAGCCCACGGACAGGTGGCAACATTCAGTACTTC. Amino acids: CASSPRTGGNIQYF.

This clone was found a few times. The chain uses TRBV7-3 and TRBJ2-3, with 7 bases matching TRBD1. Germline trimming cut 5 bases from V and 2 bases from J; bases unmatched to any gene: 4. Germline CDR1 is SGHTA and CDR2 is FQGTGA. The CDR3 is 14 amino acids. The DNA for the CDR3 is TGTGCCAGCAGCCCGGACAGGTACACAGATACGCAGTATTTT. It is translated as CASSPDRYTDTQYF.

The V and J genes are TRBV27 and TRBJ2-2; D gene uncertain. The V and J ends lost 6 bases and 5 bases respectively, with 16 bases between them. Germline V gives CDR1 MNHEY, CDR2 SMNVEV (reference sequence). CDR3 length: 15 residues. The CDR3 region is CASRTLTRNTGELFF. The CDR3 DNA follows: TGTGCCAGCAGAACCCTGACACGAAATACCGGGGAGCTGTTTTTT.

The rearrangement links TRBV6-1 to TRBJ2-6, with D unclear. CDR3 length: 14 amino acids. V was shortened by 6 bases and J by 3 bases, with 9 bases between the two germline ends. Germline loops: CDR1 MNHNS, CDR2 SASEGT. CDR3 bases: TGTGCCAGCAGGGGCAAAGGTGGGGCCAACGTCCTGACTTTC. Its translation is CASRGKGGANVLTF.

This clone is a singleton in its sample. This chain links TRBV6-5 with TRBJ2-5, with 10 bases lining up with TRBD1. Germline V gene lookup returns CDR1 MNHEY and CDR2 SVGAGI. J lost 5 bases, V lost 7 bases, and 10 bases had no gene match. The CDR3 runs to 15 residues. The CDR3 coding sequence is TGTGCCAGCACACCAGTTCCGGGACAGGGGGAGACCCAGTACTTC. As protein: CASTPVPGQGETQYF.

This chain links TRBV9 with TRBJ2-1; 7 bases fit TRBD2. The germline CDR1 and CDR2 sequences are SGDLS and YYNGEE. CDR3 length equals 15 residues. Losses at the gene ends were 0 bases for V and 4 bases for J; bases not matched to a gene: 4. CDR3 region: CASSVVVGGYNEQFF. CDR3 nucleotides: TGTGCCAGCAGCGTAGTGGTCGGGGGGTACAATGAGCAGTTCTTC.

CDR3 bases: TGTGCCAGCTCACCGGGACAGCGAGTCGCAGATACGCAGTATTTT. Protein: CASSPGQRVADTQYF. The genes are TRBV5-4 and TRBJ2-3, with TRBD1 matching 7 bases. The J segment lost 4 bases and the V segment lost 7 bases, leaving 12 bases of the junction unmatched. This CDR3 comprises 15 residues. CDR1 SGHNT and CDR2 YYREEE come from the germline V gene (reference sequence).

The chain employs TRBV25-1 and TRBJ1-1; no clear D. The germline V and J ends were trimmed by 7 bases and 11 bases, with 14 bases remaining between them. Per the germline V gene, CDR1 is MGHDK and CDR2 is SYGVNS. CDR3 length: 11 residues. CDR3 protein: CASKTLASAFF. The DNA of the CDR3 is TGTGCCAGCAAAACTCTCGCGTCGGCTTTCTTT.

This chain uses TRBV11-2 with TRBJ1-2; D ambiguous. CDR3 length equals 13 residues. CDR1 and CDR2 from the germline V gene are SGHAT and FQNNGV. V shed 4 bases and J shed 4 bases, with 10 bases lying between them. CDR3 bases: TGTGCCAGCAGCTCCCGGACCTCCTATGGCTACACCTTC. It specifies CASSSRTSYGYTF.